The rows below give T cell receptor beta chains drawn from one sample of a study of cytomegalovirus exposure and HLA in healthy donors. The repertoire was sequenced with immunoSEQ multiplex PCR; TCRdb's copy has only in-frame clones and lacks some. This table has about 140,000 clones, around four fifths appearing once. The sequenced material came from PBMCs. The receptors here all came from a woman aged 55-75 years in good health and CMV-seropositive. CDR3s include the opening cysteine and the closing phenylalanine or tryptophan. Each record gives: clone size, J gene, D gene, CDR3 length, V gene, CDR3 DNA, CDR3 protein. A D gene is named only where the DNA matches it firmly. Size is stated for part of the rows, as once, few or many counts, or as a class when the clone is expanded.

size: .
J: TRBJ2-1
D: TRBD2
length: 14
V: TRBV5-1
DNA: TGCGCCAGCAGTTTGTCTAGCGGCGACAATGAGCAGTTCTTC
CDR3: CASSLSSGDNEQFF

size: once
J: TRBJ1-2
D: .
length: 13
V: TRBV6-5
DNA: TGTGCCAGCAGTTACGAGGGAAACTATGGCTACACCTTC
CDR3: CASSYEGNYGYTF

size: .
J: TRBJ1-1
D: .
length: 16
V: TRBV6-5
DNA: TGTGCCAGCAGTTACTCGTCGACAGCCTTGAACACTGAAGCTTTCTTT
CDR3: CASSYSSTALNTEAFF

size: few
J: TRBJ2-1
D: .
length: 13
V: TRBV7-2
DNA: TGTGCCAGCAGGCCGGAGCCGAACAATGAGCAGTTCTTC
CDR3: CASRPEPNNEQFF

size: .
J: TRBJ2-1
D: .
length: 11
V: TRBV7-9
DNA: TGTGCCAGCAGCTCACTTCGAGAGCAGTTCTTC
CDR3: CASSSLREQFF

size: .
J: TRBJ2-4
D: TRBD1
length: 17
V: TRBV15
DNA: TGTGCCACCAGCCGAGAAGACAGGGGCTTAGCCAAAAACATTCAGTACTTC
CDR3: CATSREDRGLAKNIQYF

size: .
J: TRBJ2-1
D: .
length: 13
V: TRBV29-1
DNA: TGCAGCGCCAGAGGGCTAGCGGACAGTGAGCAGTTCTTC
CDR3: CSARGLADSEQFF

size: .
J: TRBJ1-5
D: TRBD1
length: 14
V: TRBV11-2
DNA: TGTGCCAGCAGCTTAACAGGGGAGTATCAGCCCCAGCATTTT
CDR3: CASSLTGEYQPQHF

size: .
J: TRBJ2-2
D: .
length: 15
V: TRBV28
DNA: TGTGCCAGCAGTCCAACGGGGAGCTTCGGCGGGGAGCTGTTTTTT
CDR3: CASSPTGSFGGELFF

size: .
J: TRBJ2-2
D: TRBD2
length: 19
V: TRBV27
DNA: TGTGCCAGCAGTTTTCGGGGTCCCCGGGGAGGGCCGCACACCGGGGAGCTGTTTTTT
CDR3: CASSFRGPRGGPHTGELFF

size: .
J: TRBJ2-3
D: TRBD1
length: 14
V: TRBV29-1
DNA: TGCAGCGTTAGTCGGACAGGGAGCACAGATACGCAGTATTTT
CDR3: CSVSRTGSTDTQYF

size: once
J: TRBJ2-1
D: TRBD1
length: 14
V: TRBV9
DNA: TGTGCCAGCGTAGACAGGGTGGGGCACAATGAGCAGTTCTTC
CDR3: CASVDRVGHNEQFF

size: .
J: TRBJ2-5
D: .
length: 14
V: TRBV5-6
DNA: TGTGCCAGCAGCTCCTGGGGCCTCGGCGAGACCCAGTACTTC
CDR3: CASSSWGLGETQYF

size: .
J: TRBJ2-1
D: TRBD2
length: 15
V: TRBV10-2
DNA: TGCGCCAGCAGTGAGTCGACTAGCGGCTTGCATGAGCAGTTCTTC
CDR3: CASSESTSGLHEQFF

size: .
J: TRBJ2-3
D: .
length: 16
V: TRBV29-1
DNA: TGCAGCGTTGAAAGCGCTCTACACCCACCGGGAGATACGCAGTATTTT
CDR3: CSVESALHPPGDTQYF

size: .
J: TRBJ2-2
D: TRBD1
length: 18
V: TRBV7-9
DNA: TGTGCCAGCAGAAAGGGGGCGCTGACCGGGAAGGGAACCGGGGAGCTGTTTTTT
CDR3: CASRKGALTGKGTGELFF

size: .
J: TRBJ1-1
D: TRBD1
length: 12
V: TRBV6-4
DNA: TGTGCCAGCAGATCCGAGGGGGCCGGGATTTTCTTT
CDR3: CASRSEGAGIFF

size: .
J: TRBJ1-1
D: .
length: 11
V: TRBV11-2
DNA: TGTGCCAGCAGCTTAAAAAGCGAAGCTTTCTTT
CDR3: CASSLKSEAFF

size: once
J: TRBJ2-3
D: .
length: 17
V: TRBV19
DNA: TGTGCCAGTAGTATAGATTTAGCGGGTGGGGGCTCGGATACGCAGTATTTT
CDR3: CASSIDLAGGGSDTQYF

size: .
J: TRBJ2-1
D: .
length: 16
V: TRBV18
DNA: TGTGCCAGCTCACCACGCCTTGGGAGCTCCTACAATGAGCAGTTCTTC
CDR3: CASSPRLGSSYNEQFF

size: .
J: TRBJ2-7
D: TRBD2
length: 15
V: TRBV10-3
DNA: TGTGCCATCAGTGCGGGACTAGCGGGGACCTACGAGCAGTACTTC
CDR3: CAISAGLAGTYEQYF

size: .
J: TRBJ1-5
D: .
length: 13
V: TRBV28
DNA: TGTGCCAGCAGTCCCACTTCAGGGCAGCCCCAGCATTTT
CDR3: CASSPTSGQPQHF

size: .
J: TRBJ2-2
D: .
length: 14
V: TRBV14
DNA: TGTGCCAGCAGCCTTACAGGGTCCACCGGGGAGCTGTTTTTT
CDR3: CASSLTGSTGELFF

size: .
J: TRBJ1-4
D: .
length: 12
V: TRBV4-2
DNA: TGTGCCAGCAGCCAAGGAGAGGAAAAACTGTTTTTT
CDR3: CASSQGEEKLFF

size: .
J: TRBJ2-7
D: .
length: 14
V: TRBV7-2
DNA: TGTGCCAGCAGCTTAATAACTAGCTCCTACGAGCAGTACTTC
CDR3: CASSLITSSYEQYF

size: .
J: TRBJ1-5
D: .
length: 13
V: TRBV2
DNA: TGTGCCAGCAGTTCGGGGAGCAATCAGCCCCAGCATTTT
CDR3: CASSSGSNQPQHF

size: .
J: TRBJ2-2
D: .
length: 13
V: TRBV5-4
DNA: TGTGCCAGCAGCTCCCTCAACACCGGGGAGCTGTTTTTT
CDR3: CASSSLNTGELFF

size: .
J: TRBJ2-1
D: TRBD2
length: 14
V: TRBV27
DNA: TGTGCCAGCAGTTTAGGGGGGGGTCTGAATGAGCAGTTCTTC
CDR3: CASSLGGGLNEQFF

size: .
J: TRBJ1-1
D: .
length: 14
V: TRBV28
DNA: TGTGCCAGCAGTTCGTGGCGGGCGAACACTGAAGCTTTCTTT
CDR3: CASSSWRANTEAFF